This TCR beta chain originates from a study of shared clonotypes between healthy human individuals. Study overall: Per donor, CD8 memory used one plate, CD8 naive used two, CD4 memory used three and CD4 naive used three.

TCRdb's copy holds only in-frame clones and misses some; the assay was immunoSEQ multiplex PCR. The sample holds 2 million to 3 million clones, 93% seen once. V shed 2 bases and J shed 5 bases, with 9 bases lying between them. The CDR3 has 14 amino acids. Germline V CDR1 and CDR2: MNHNY, SVGAGI (reference sequence). The TCR sequence derives from a man between 18 and 35 years old in good health. Some clones in this sample may be carry-over from other donors' samples. Material: naive CD4+ T cells from PBMCs. Subset reported: CD45RA+ positively selected. The chain is built from TRBV6-6 and TRBJ1-4; tentative D call: TRBD1 (6 bases). The CDR3 region is CASSYRQGNEKLFF. In DNA, the CDR3 is TGTGCCAGCAGTTACCGTCAGGGGAATGAAAAACTGTTTTTT.